The 23 T cell receptor beta chains below were found in one sample sequenced in a study of control samples from healthy donors and cancer patients. Profiled with immunoSEQ multiplex PCR; TCRdb holds only in-frame clones, not every one. Of about 98,000 clones detected, 79% appear once; the ten largest clones hold about 10%. The sequencing input was blood. The receptors here all came from a woman under 40 in good health.

This clone showed up just a few times. The J gene is TRBJ2-3, the V gene TRBV28; D unresolved. The CDR3 has 12 residues. V gave up 4 bases and J gave up 2 bases, with 4 bases separating them. Germline V CDR1 and CDR2: MDHEN, SYDVKM. The CDR3 DNA reads TGTGCCAGCAGTTCACTCACAGATACGCAGTATTTT. Translation: CASSSLTDTQYF. Using reference TRBV28 and TRBJ2-3 for the parts outside the CDR3, the full variable domain is DVKVTQSSRYLVKRTGEKVFLECVQDMDHENMFWYRQDPGLGLRLIYFSYDVKMKEKGDIPEGYSVSREKKERFSLILESASTNQTSMYLCASSSLTDTQYFGPGTRLTVL.

This sequence joins TRBV15 and TRBJ2-1; D is undetermined. The CDR3 covers 14 residues. The germline gives CDR1 LNHNV, CDR2 YYDKDF (reference sequence). The germline V and J ends were trimmed by 0 bases and 7 bases, with 10 bases remaining between them. The CDR3 DNA reads TGTGCCACCAGCAGAGAAAGGCTTAATAATGAGCAGTTCTTC. Translated, it gives CATSRERLNNEQFF.

The rearrangement links TRBV2 to TRBJ2-2, with D unclear. Germline V CDR1 and CDR2: SNHLY, FYNNEI. The length of the CDR3 is 13 residues. Trimming left V 2 bases short and J 4 bases short, with 5 bases between. Here the CDR3 reads CASSEFSTGELFF. The CDR3 bases are TGTGCCAGCAGTGAATTCTCCACCGGGGAGCTGTTTTTT.

This clone was found many times. The V and J genes are TRBV7-6 and TRBJ2-7; a weak D match, TRBD1 (6 bases). Germline values: CDR1 SGHVS, CDR2 FNYEAQ. The CDR3 contains 12 residues. V was trimmed by 4 bases and J by 4 bases, leaving 8 bases between them. CDR3 in DNA: TGTGCCAGCAGCTCCCAGGGGTACGAGCAGTACTTC. Encoded protein: CASSSQGYEQYF.

The rearrangement uses TRBV4-3 and TRBJ1-2, with no clear D. The CDR3 extends over 15 amino acids. Germline loops: CDR1 LGHNA, CDR2 YSLEER. V shed 0 bases and J shed 3 bases, with 11 bases lying between them. DNA for the CDR3: TGCGCCAGCAGCCAAGAAGCGGCAGAGGACTATGGCTACACCTTC. Translated, it gives CASSQEAAEDYGYTF.

The genes are TRBV6-5 and TRBJ2-2; TRBD2 agrees at 8 bases. Germline V CDR1 and CDR2: MNHEY, SVGAGI. CDR3 length: 16 amino acids. The trim removed 4 bases at V and 4 bases at J, leaving 8 bases unmatched. The CDR3 DNA sequence: TGTGCCAGCAGTTTGAGCGGGGGCCGGATCACCGGGGAGCTGTTTTTT. Translating gives CASSLSGGRITGELFF.

The chain recombines TRBV12-3 or TRBV12-4 with TRBJ1-1, with D possibly matching TRBD1 (6 bases). The CDR3 has 13 residues. V was clipped by 6 bases and J by 3 bases, with 11 bases between them. The CDR3 protein is CASRRQADTEAFF. CDR3 coding DNA: TGTGCCAGCAGGAGACAGGCGGACACTGAAGCTTTCTTT.

This chain uses TRBV11-2 with TRBJ2-5, with 8 bases aligning to TRBD1. Germline V gives CDR1 SGHAT, CDR2 FQNNGV. The CDR3 sequence is 12 residues long. V lost 5 bases, J lost 7 bases, and 3 bases stayed unmatched. CDR3 amino acids: CASSPDRATQYF. CDR3 coding DNA: TGTGCCAGCAGCCCGGACAGGGCGACCCAGTACTTC.

The chain has TRBV9 and TRBJ2-1, with 9 bases fitting TRBD1. This CDR3 is built from 14 residues. CDR1 is SGDLS and CDR2 is YYNGEE in the germline V gene. The V gene end was trimmed by 0 bases and the J gene end by 9 bases; junction bases not matched to a gene: 4. DNA of the CDR3: TGTGCCAGCAGCGTAGAGGACAGGGGTGGTGAGCAGTTCTTC. It specifies CASSVEDRGGEQFF.

The CDR3, as DNA: TGTGCCAGTAGCACCGGGACAGGGGTCCCTGGGGCCAACGTCCTGACTTTC. Protein: CASSTGTGVPGANVLTF. This chain joins TRBV19 and TRBJ2-6; 10 positions match TRBD1. Germline values: CDR1 LNHDA, CDR2 SQIVND (reference sequence). The CDR3 extends over 17 amino acids. The ends lost 6 bases at V and 2 bases at J; junction bases unmatched: 7.

V usage is TRBV5-6 and J usage is TRBJ2-3; 8 bases fit TRBD2. V was pared by 3 bases and J by 3 bases, with 6 bases of the junction left unmatched. The CDR3 spans 15 residues. From germline, CDR1 is SGHDT and CDR2 YYEEEE. In nucleotides, the CDR3 is TGTGCCAGCAGCTATCTACCGGGGGGGACAGATACGCAGTATTTT. Amino acid sequence: CASSYLPGGTDTQYF.

The chain carries TRBV5-6 and TRBJ1-1, with D uncertain. The germline gives CDR1 SGHDT, CDR2 YYEEEE. The V end lost 2 bases, the J end lost 1 base, and 3 bases lay between the germline ends. The CDR3 has 12 amino acids. CDR3 DNA: TGTGCCAGCAGCTTTCAGAACACTGAAGCTTTCTTT. Translated, it gives CASSFQNTEAFF.

The chain couples TRBV6-5 to TRBJ2-7; 8 nucleotides line up with TRBD1. The CDR3 contains 13 residues. Germline assignment: CDR1 MNHEY and CDR2 SVGAGI. J lost 7 bases, V lost 5 bases, and 7 bases had no gene match. The DNA for the CDR3 is TGTGCCAGCAGTACCGGGACAGGTTCGGAGCAGTACTTC. This encodes CASSTGTGSEQYF.

The rearrangement joins TRBV19 to TRBJ1-6, with a tentative D call TRBD1 (5 bases). Per germline, CDR1 LNHDA and CDR2 SQIVND (reference sequence). Trimming removed 3 bases from V and 2 bases from J, with 14 bases in between. The CDR3 has 17 amino acids. The CDR3 DNA reads as TGTGCCAGTAGTATCTCTGGGGGAAAACCCTATAATTCACCCCTCCACTTT. As protein: CASSISGGKPYNSPLHF.

The rearrangement uses TRBV5-6 and TRBJ1-3; D uncertain. The CDR3 runs 14 residues. Germline lookup yields CDR1 SGHDT and CDR2 YYEEEE. With 1 base removed from V and 2 bases from J, the gap between germline ends came to 7 bases. The CDR3 DNA reads as TGTGCCAGCAGCTTGCGAACACCTGGAAACACCATATATTTT. Its translation is CASSLRTPGNTIYF.

The chain uses TRBV18 and TRBJ1-1; D is possibly TRBD1 (5 bases). Trimming removed 0 bases at V and 1 base at J, with 9 bases between. The germline V gene encodes CDR1 KGHSH and CDR2 LQKENI. The CDR3 is made up of 15 amino acids. CDR3 nucleotides: TGTGCCAGCTCACCACCGCGACAGAAGAACACTGAAGCTTTCTTT. It is translated as CASSPPRQKNTEAFF.

The rearrangement uses TRBV7-8 and TRBJ2-2; D unclear. The ends were cut back, 6 bases at V and 7 bases at J, with 9 bases in the middle. This CDR3 comprises 12 residues. CDR1 and CDR2 from the germline V gene are SGHVS and FQNEAQ. CDR3 protein: CASRYRDGELFF. CDR3 in DNA: TGTGCCAGCAGATACAGAGACGGGGAGCTGTTTTTT.

The V and J genes are TRBV19 and TRBJ1-1; the D is unclear. Germline V CDR1 and CDR2: LNHDA, SQIVND (reference sequence). The CDR3 has 12 amino acids. Trimming pared 3 bases from V and 11 bases from J, leaving 13 bases between. This CDR3 is CASSIDAGKAFF. DNA of the CDR3: TGTGCCAGTAGTATCGACGCAGGCAAGGCTTTCTTT. The complete variable domain, with remaining parts taken from reference TRBV19 and TRBJ1-1, reads DGGITQSPKYLFRKEGQNVTLSCEQNLNHDAMYWYRQDPGQGLRLIYYSQIVNDFQKGDIAEGYSVSREKKESFPLTVTSAQKNPTAFYLCASSIDAGKAFFGQGTRLTVV.

In its sample, this clone ranks as medium-sized. This chain uses TRBV12-3 or TRBV12-4 with TRBJ1-2, with D tentatively TRBD1 (5 bases). The V gene lost 5 bases and the J gene lost 4 bases, with 5 bases spanning the gap. The CDR3 runs 11 residues. Written as DNA, the CDR3 is TGTGCCAGCAGTGGGGGCTATGGCTACACCTTC. Protein product: CASSGGYGYTF.

The chain links TRBV27 to TRBJ2-1; tentatively, D is TRBD1 (6 bases). Germline loops: CDR1 MNHEY, CDR2 SMNVEV (reference sequence). V lost 10 bases and J 3 bases, leaving 13 bases between the germline ends. This CDR3 contains 13 residues. The CDR3: CATQRRGYNEQFF. The CDR3 DNA is TGTGCCACCCAACGCAGGGGCTACAATGAGCAGTTCTTC.

The chain recombines TRBV7-6 with TRBJ2-3, with D uncertain. The V end lost 1 base, the J end lost 4 bases, and 6 bases lay between the germline ends. The CDR3 consists of 13 residues. Germline lookup yields CDR1 SGHVS and CDR2 FNYEAQ. The CDR3 nucleotides are TGTGCCAGCAGCTTAGGGGCCGCAGATACGCAGTATTTT. Amino acid sequence: CASSLGAADTQYF.

This clone was recorded only once. This rearrangement joins TRBV9 to TRBJ2-2; 15 bases fit TRBD2. Germline V gene sequence: CDR1 SGDLS, CDR2 YYNGEE. CDR3 length: 21 residues. V gave up 3 bases and J gave up 0 bases; unmatched junction bases: 12. The CDR3 sequence is CASSASTGTSGGHANTGELFF. The CDR3, as DNA: TGTGCCAGCAGCGCTAGTACCGGGACTAGCGGGGGGCACGCGAACACCGGGGAGCTGTTTTTT.

The rearrangement links TRBV25-1 to TRBJ2-3; TRBD1 matches at 8 bases. The V gene end was trimmed by 3 bases and the J gene end by 3 bases; junction bases not matched to a gene: 8. The CDR3 contains 16 residues. Germline V gene data show CDR1 as MGHDK and CDR2 as SYGVNS. CDR3 region: CASSDNRGRRTDTQYF. In DNA form, the CDR3 reads TGTGCCAGCAGTGATAACAGGGGGAGGAGGACAGATACGCAGTATTTT.